This entry lists 11 T cell receptor beta chains sequenced from one sample in a study of PD-1 blockade in mismatch repair-deficient tumors. This table comes from immunoSEQ multiplex PCR, and its TCRdb copy is limited to in-frame clones, with some not included. The sample includes some 66,000 clones, about 87% seen only once; the top ten take 14%. The source was peripheral blood, collected 52 weeks after starting pembrolizumab. These receptors were obtained from an adult with mismatch repair-deficient cancer.

J is TRBJ2-2 and V is TRBV9; D unresolved. The V and J ends lost 7 bases and 7 bases respectively, with 5 bases between them. Germline CDR1 and CDR2: SGDLS and YYNGEE. The CDR3 covers 10 residues. CDR3 coding DNA: TGTGCCAGCGGAAGCGGGGAGCTGTTTTTT. This translates into CASGSGELFF.

This chain connects TRBV29-1 to TRBJ2-7, with D hard to call. Per germline, CDR1 SQVTM and CDR2 ANQGSEA. Trimming stripped 3 bases from V and 1 base from J, with 19 bases between. The CDR3 runs to 16 residues. In DNA form, the CDR3 reads TGCAGCGTTGAGGTAGGGCCGACAACCGCATCCTACGAGCAGTACTTC. As protein: CSVEVGPTTASYEQYF.

V is TRBV7-8 and J is TRBJ1-1; no definite D call. The germline gives CDR1 SGHVS, CDR2 FQNEAQ. CDR3 length: 12 residues. The V gene lost 3 bases and the J gene lost 5 bases, with 7 bases spanning the gap. The CDR3 DNA is TGTGCCAGCAGCTTTGGGGTTACTGAAGCTTTCTTT. Protein sequence: CASSFGVTEAFF.

The chain uses TRBV4-3 and TRBJ2-1, with D tentatively TRBD1 or TRBD2 (6 bases each). The CDR3 is 17 residues long. The V and J ends lost 3 bases and 6 bases respectively, with 21 bases between them. The germline V gene encodes CDR1 LGHNA and CDR2 YSLEER. Here the CDR3 reads CASSHPSGAELPNEQFF. CDR3 in DNA: TGCGCCAGCAGCCACCCCTCGGGGGCCGAGTTACCCAATGAGCAGTTCTTC.

The rearrangement uses TRBV28 and TRBJ2-1; 10 nucleotides match TRBD2. Germline CDR1 reads MDHEN; CDR2 reads SYDVKM. Losses at the gene ends were 6 bases for V and 4 bases for J; bases not matched to a gene: 6. The CDR3 is 15 amino acids. The CDR3 spells CASRSGTSVYNEQFF. CDR3 coding DNA: TGTGCCAGCAGATCCGGGACTAGCGTTTACAATGAGCAGTTCTTC. Full variable domain (rest looked up from reference TRBV28 and TRBJ2-1): DVKVTQSSRYLVKRTGEKVFLECVQDMDHENMFWYRQDPGLGLRLIYFSYDVKMKEKGDIPEGYSVSREKKERFSLILESASTNQTSMYLCASRSGTSVYNEQFFGPGTRLTVL.

This sequence joins TRBV7-2 and TRBJ1-2, with 9 positions matching TRBD1. V shed 5 bases, J shed 7 bases, and the junction held 17 bases outside the gene matches. Germline V CDR1 and CDR2: SGHTA, FQGNSA. This CDR3 is 17 amino acids long. CDR3 residues: CASSPSGQGSKRSGYTF. The CDR3, as DNA: TGTGCCAGCAGCCCTAGCGGACAGGGGAGTAAAAGGAGTGGCTACACCTTC.

The CDR3 spells CASSLTSGLYNEQFF. The CDR3 bases are TGCGCCAGCAGCTTGACTAGCGGATTGTACAATGAGCAGTTCTTC. V usage is TRBV5-1 and J usage is TRBJ2-1; 8 bases match TRBD2. The V gene's germline CDR1 is SGHRS and CDR2 YFSETQ. The CDR3 runs to 15 residues. V lost 1 base, J lost 4 bases, and 4 bases stayed unmatched.

In DNA, the CDR3 is TGCAGCGCTTTTACTAGCGGGAGGGCCTCCTACGAGCAGTACTTC. This translates into CSAFTSGRASYEQYF. The chain employs TRBV29-1 and TRBJ2-7; the match to TRBD2 covers 13 bases. The germline CDR1 and CDR2 sequences are SQVTM and ANQGSEA. This CDR3 spans 15 amino acids. The V segment lost 7 bases and the J segment 0 bases; nucleotides outside the gene matches: 6.

In this sample, this clone turned up a few times. V and J are TRBV2 and TRBJ1-2, with 9 bases that match TRBD1. The length of the CDR3 is 14 residues. CDR1 is SNHLY, CDR2 FYNNEI, per germline. The junction had 4 bases not matched to a gene; V was cut back by 3 bases and J by 5 bases. The CDR3 DNA reads as TGTGCCAGCAGTGAGTGGGACAGGGATTATGGCTACACCTTC. Translation gives CASSEWDRDYGYTF.

The rearrangement links TRBV11-3 to TRBJ2-7, with D uncertain. Trimming took off 5 bases at V and 5 bases at J, with 10 bases between the two ends. Germline lookup yields CDR1 SGHNT and CDR2 YENEEA. The CDR3 runs 12 residues. CDR3 protein: CASSQVSDEQYF. CDR3 nucleotides: TGTGCCAGCAGCCAGGTTAGTGACGAGCAGTACTTC.

The table lists this clone with a few counts. This sequence joins TRBV7-9 and TRBJ2-7; D may match TRBD1 or TRBD2 (5 bases each). V was shortened by 11 bases and J by 3 bases, with 20 bases between the two germline ends. This CDR3 is 14 amino acids long. Germline V lookup: CDR1 SEHNR, CDR2 FQNEAQ (reference sequence). CDR3 DNA sequence: TGTGCCTCCCGTGGGGGTGGGCCTAACTACGAGCAGTACTTC. Translated: CASRGGGPNYEQYF.